The present entry profiles one T cell receptor (beta chain) with its context. Its antigen is still unknown. The data were taken from a study of cytomegalovirus exposure and HLA in healthy donors. Method: immunoSEQ multiplex PCR; TCRdb's copy keeps in-frame clones and lacks some. The data contain 260,000 or so clones, 90% of them singletons. Germline V gene sequence: CDR1 MGHDK, CDR2 SYGVNS. The CDR3 is made up of 15 amino acids. J was trimmed by 0 bases and V by 2 bases; bases with no gene match: 3. Study findings and constraints: Most observed TCR sequences were rare, whereas some public TCRs were detected in many donors.

The V and J genes are TRBV25-1 and TRBJ2-7, with TRBD2 identical over 8 bases. The sample consisted of PBMCs. The sequence derives from a woman in her thirties in good health and CMV-seronegative. CDR3 bases: TGTGCCAGCAGTGAACTAGCGGGCCTCTCCTACGAGCAGTACTTC. This translates into CASSELAGLSYEQYF.